These 8 T cell receptor beta chains were all obtained from the same sample, sequenced in a study of siplizumab effects on memory and regulatory T cells. These receptors are not linked to any known antigen. TCRdb's copy holds only in-frame clones and misses some; the assay was immunoSEQ multiplex PCR. The sample gives 15,000 to 20,000 clones, 35% to 60% of which show up once; around 5% is in the top ten. Cells from the mixed lymphocyte reaction underwent coculture for less than seven days at 37 degrees C. Sequencing used CFSE-low (dividing) CD4+ T cells sorted from an allogeneic mixed lymphocyte reaction. The receptors were sampled from a human donor in good health; the cells came from an allogeneic mixed lymphocyte reaction.

V gene TRBV29-1 combines with J gene TRBJ1-2, with 8 nucleotides matching TRBD1. The germline gives CDR1 SQVTM, CDR2 ANQGSEA. V was pared by 4 bases and J by 4 bases, with 5 bases of the junction left unmatched. The CDR3 has 13 amino acids. This chain's CDR3 is CSVGGQGPYGYTF. In DNA form, the CDR3 reads TGCAGCGTTGGCGGACAGGGTCCCTATGGCTACACCTTC.

The chain carries TRBV9 and TRBJ1-4; D unclear. The CDR3 runs to 14 residues. Between the trimmed V and J ends, which lost 2 bases and 6 bases, there was a span of 11 bases. Per the germline V gene, CDR1 is SGDLS and CDR2 is YYNGEE. This CDR3 reads CASSVTSGDEKLFF. The CDR3 nucleotides are TGTGCCAGCAGCGTCACAAGTGGAGATGAAAAACTGTTTTTT.

Only one count was recorded for this clone. The chain combines TRBV6-6 with TRBJ1-5; no reliable D call. Germline V gene data show CDR1 as MNHNY and CDR2 as SVGAGI (reference sequence). Trimming pared 2 bases from V and 3 bases from J, leaving 8 bases between. This CDR3 contains 14 residues. In DNA form, the CDR3 reads TGTGCCAGCAGTTACGTTCGGCTCAATCAGCCCCAGCATTTT. Translating it yields CASSYVRLNQPQHF.

The chain couples TRBV7-6 to TRBJ1-1; unclear D gene. This CDR3 is built from 13 residues. V shed 4 bases and J shed 2 bases, with 8 bases lying between them. Germline V lookup: CDR1 SGHVS, CDR2 FNYEAQ. CDR3 region: CASSYYINTEAFF. DNA of the CDR3: TGTGCCAGCAGCTACTACATAAACACTGAAGCTTTCTTT.

In its sample, this clone was seen a few times. This chain links TRBV9 with TRBJ1-6; D possibly corresponds to TRBD1 (5 bases). Germline V gene data show CDR1 as SGDLS and CDR2 as YYNGEE. Deletions cut 4 bases from V and 12 bases from J, with 11 bases between. There are 12 residues in the CDR3. The CDR3 region is CASSRRGEPLHF. CDR3 DNA: TGTGCCAGCAGCCGGAGGGGTGAACCCCTCCACTTT.

The sample holds a few counts of this clone. The chain recombines TRBV6-6 with TRBJ2-3; D tentatively reads TRBD1 or TRBD2 (5 bases each). The V end lost 2 bases, the J end lost 2 bases, and 14 bases lay between the germline ends. CDR1 and CDR2 from the germline V gene are MNHNY and SVGAGI (reference sequence). This CDR3 comprises 16 residues. CDR3 coding DNA: TGTGCCAGCAGTTACCAGGGCGAGGGGCCCACAGATACGCAGTATTTT. It translates to CASSYQGEGPTDTQYF.

The rearrangement joins TRBV27 to TRBJ1-1; D is ambiguous. CDR3 size: 13 residues. Germline-derived CDR1 and CDR2 are MNHEY and SMNVEV (reference sequence). The V end lost 6 bases, the J end lost 7 bases, and 15 bases lay between the germline ends. The CDR3 region is CASREAGSIEAFF. Written as DNA, the CDR3 is TGTGCCAGCAGAGAAGCCGGCTCGATTGAAGCTTTCTTT.

The V call is TRBV5-3, the J call TRBJ1-1, with D hard to call. TRBV5-3 is recorded as an ORF, its role being uncertain. Deletions cut 0 bases from V and 2 bases from J, with 5 bases between. The CDR3 spans 13 residues. The CDR3 spells CARSLERNTEAFF. The CDR3 DNA follows: TGTGCCAGAAGCTTGGAGAGAAACACTGAAGCTTTCTTT.